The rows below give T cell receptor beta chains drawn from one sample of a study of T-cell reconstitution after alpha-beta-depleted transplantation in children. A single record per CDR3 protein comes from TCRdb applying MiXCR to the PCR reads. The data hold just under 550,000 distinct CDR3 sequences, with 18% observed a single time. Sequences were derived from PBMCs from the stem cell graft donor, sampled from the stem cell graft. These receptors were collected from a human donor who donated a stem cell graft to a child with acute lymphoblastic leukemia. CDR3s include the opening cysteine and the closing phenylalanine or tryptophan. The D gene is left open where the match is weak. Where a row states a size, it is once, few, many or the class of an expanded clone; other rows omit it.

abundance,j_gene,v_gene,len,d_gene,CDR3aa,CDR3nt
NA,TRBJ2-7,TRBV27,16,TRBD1,CASSLSPGQISYEQYF,TGTGCCAGCAGTTTATCGCCGGGACAGATCTCCTACGAGCAGTACTTC
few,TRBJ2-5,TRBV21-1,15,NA,CASSSRLAGEQTQYF,TGTGCCAGCAGCTCACGACTAGCGGGAGAACAGACCCAGTACTTC
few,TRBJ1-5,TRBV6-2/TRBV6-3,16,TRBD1,CASSSSTGVSNQPQHF,TGTGCCAGCAGCTCGTCGACAGGGGTAAGCAATCAGCCCCAGCATTTT
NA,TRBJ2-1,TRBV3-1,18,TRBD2,CARWFTAGAASGYNEQFF,TGTGCCCGCTGGTTTACAGCCGGGGCGGCTAGCGGCTACAATGAGCAGTTCTTC
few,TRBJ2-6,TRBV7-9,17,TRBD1,CASSVPGQGTGANVLTF,TGTGCCAGCAGCGTCCCGGGACAGGGAACTGGGGCCAACGTCCTGACTTTC
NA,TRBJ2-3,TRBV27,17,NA,CASSLYRGTPPSDTQYF,TGTGCCAGCAGTTTATATAGGGGGACACCGCCTTCAGATACGCAGTATTTT
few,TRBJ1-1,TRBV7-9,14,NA,CASSPMSGVTEAFF,TGTGCCAGCAGCCCAATGAGCGGGGTCACTGAAGCTTTCTTT
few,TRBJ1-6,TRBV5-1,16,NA,CASSLSGMRYNSPLHF,TGCGCCAGCAGCTTGTCAGGGATGAGGTATAATTCACCCCTCCACTTT
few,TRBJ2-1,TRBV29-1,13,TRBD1,CSVRQGAGYEQFF,TGCAGCGTCCGACAGGGGGCGGGTTATGAGCAGTTCTTC
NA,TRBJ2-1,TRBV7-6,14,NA,CASSPRVPYNEQFF,TGTGCCAGCAGCCCGCGGGTTCCCTACAATGAGCAGTTCTTC
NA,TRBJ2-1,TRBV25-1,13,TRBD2,CASSPGLVVGQFF,TGTGCCAGCAGTCCCGGACTAGTGGTCGGGCAGTTCTTC
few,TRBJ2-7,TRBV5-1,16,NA,CASSLVLGVSIGEQYF,TGCGCCAGCAGCTTGGTTTTGGGGGTTTCAATCGGCGAGCAGTACTTC
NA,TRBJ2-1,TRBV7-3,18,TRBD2,CASSPSPSGSGSYNEQFF,TGTGCCAGCAGCCCCTCCCCAAGCGGGAGTGGATCCTACAATGAGCAGTTCTTC
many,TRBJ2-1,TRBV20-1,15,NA,CSARDTGFSYNEQFF,TGCAGTGCTAGAGATACCGGGTTTTCCTACAATGAGCAGTTCTTC
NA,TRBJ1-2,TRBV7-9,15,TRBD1,CASSYGTGTGHGYTF,TGTGCCAGCAGCTATGGGACAGGGACTGGGCATGGCTACACCTTC
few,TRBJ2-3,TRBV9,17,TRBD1,CASSPWTGGSTSDTQYF,TGTGCCAGCAGCCCTTGGACAGGGGGCTCCACATCAGATACGCAGTATTTT
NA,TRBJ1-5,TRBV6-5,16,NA,CASSSVSGESNQPQHF,TGTGCCAGCAGTTCCGTCTCAGGGGAGAGCAATCAGCCCCAGCATTTT
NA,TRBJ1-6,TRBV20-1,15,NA,CSAALAGRDNSPLHF,TGCAGTGCCGCTCTGGCGGGACGAGACAATTCACCCCTCCACTTT
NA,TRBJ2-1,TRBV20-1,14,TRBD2,CSAPSGLADNEQFF,TGCAGTGCTCCATCGGGACTAGCGGACAATGAGCAGTTCTTC
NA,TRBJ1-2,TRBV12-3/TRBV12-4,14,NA,CASSSLQGDYGYTF,TGTGCCAGCAGTTCTCTACAGGGAGACTATGGCTACACCTTC
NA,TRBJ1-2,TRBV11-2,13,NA,CASEGFGLNGYTF,TGTGCCAGTGAGGGTTTTGGACTCAATGGCTACACCTTC
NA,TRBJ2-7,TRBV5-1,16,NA,CASSLDHYLAGDEQYF,TGCGCCAGCAGCTTGGATCACTACCTAGCTGGCGACGAGCAGTACTTC